The present TCR beta chain was sequenced within a study of patients and donors after allogeneic stem cell transplantation. This clonotype was recorded a few times. Each CDR3 protein gets one entry after TCRdb re-called the RT-PCR reads with MiXCR. The table has about 410,000 distinct CDR3 sequences, approximately 16% seen once. Germline loops: CDR1 SEHNR, CDR2 FQNEAQ (reference sequence). CDR3 length: 17 residues. J was trimmed by 4 bases and V by 1 base; bases with no gene match: 11. The sample comprised blood, either unsorted or a sorted T cell fraction (not recorded which). This TCR came from a human donor who was either an allogeneic HSCT recipient or a stem cell or donor lymphocyte infusion donor (not recorded which). It is not recorded whose cells these are; they may come from a transplant donor. The J gene is TRBJ2-3, the V gene TRBV7-9; 7 bases are a match to TRBD2. The CDR3 nucleotides are TGTGCCAGCAGCTTAGGGGGTCGTACTAGCGCCCCAGATACGCAGTATTTT. It yields the protein CASSLGGRTSAPDTQYF.